These 11 T cell receptor beta chains share one sample of origin, sequenced in a study of cytomegalovirus exposure and HLA in healthy donors. The data were produced by immunoSEQ multiplex PCR, yet TCRdb's version contains in-frame clones alone and is incomplete. The top ten hold around 1.4% of the sample, which has about 53,000 clones, roughly 92% seen once. The sample taken for sequencing was PBMCs. The receptors here all came from a young man in good health and CMV-seronegative.

This clone was seen once. The rearrangement uses TRBV30 and TRBJ1-1; possibly TRBD1 for D (6 bases). Trimming took off 4 bases at V and 4 bases at J, with 13 bases between the two ends. Germline CDR1 and CDR2: GTSNPN and SVGIG (reference sequence). The CDR3 has 13 amino acids. The CDR3 here is CAWIETGTTEAFF. CDR3 DNA: TGTGCCTGGATTGAAACAGGGACCACTGAAGCTTTCTTT.

This rearrangement joins TRBV9 to TRBJ2-1; no definite D call. V lost 4 bases and J lost 0, with 17 bases in between. The CDR3 is 17 residues long. Germline V gene data show CDR1 as SGDLS and CDR2 as YYNGEE. The CDR3 is CASSFGPSGSSYNEQFF. CDR3 sequence (DNA): TGTGCCAGCAGCTTCGGCCCCTCAGGCAGCTCCTACAATGAGCAGTTCTTC.

This chain uses TRBV5-1 with TRBJ2-7, with TRBD2 matching over 9 bases. Germline loops: CDR1 SGHRS, CDR2 YFSETQ. Trimming took 2 bases from V and 3 from J; bases not matched to a gene: 3. This CDR3 spans 14 amino acids. DNA for the CDR3: TGCGCCAGCAGCTTAATTAGCGGGAGCTACGAGCAGTACTTC. Its translation: CASSLISGSYEQYF.

The V and J genes are TRBV10-2 and TRBJ2-7, with 12 positions matching TRBD2. Trimming at V came to 2 bases and at J to 1 base, leaving 0 bases not matched to a gene. The CDR3 contains 15 residues. From germline, CDR1 is WSHSY and CDR2 SAAADI. For the CDR3, the DNA is TGCGCCAGCAGTGAGGGACTAGCGGGATCCTACGAGCAGTACTTC. It yields the protein CASSEGLAGSYEQYF.

The chain joins TRBV19 to TRBJ2-1; D possibly corresponds to TRBD2 (6 bases). V gave up 3 bases and J gave up 5 bases, with 11 bases separating them. This CDR3 has 14 amino acids. Germline V gene lookup returns CDR1 LNHDA and CDR2 SQIVND (reference sequence). The CDR3 loop reads CASSMGLSHNEQFF. The CDR3 bases are TGTGCCAGTAGTATGGGACTTTCCCACAATGAGCAGTTCTTC. The full variable domain, with the rest looked up from reference TRBV19 and TRBJ2-1, is DGGITQSPKYLFRKEGQNVTLSCEQNLNHDAMYWYRQDPGQGLRLIYYSQIVNDFQKGDIAEGYSVSREKKESFPLTVTSAQKNPTAFYLCASSMGLSHNEQFFGPGTRLTVL.

V and J are TRBV5-6 and TRBJ1-5; D is undetermined. The V end lost 4 bases, the J end lost 0 bases, and 11 bases lay between the germline ends. Germline CDR1 reads SGHDT; CDR2 reads YYEEEE. This CDR3 spans 15 amino acids. The CDR3 loop is CASSGGLYSNQPQHF. The CDR3 nucleotides read TGTGCCAGCAGCGGCGGACTGTATAGCAATCAGCCCCAGCATTTT.

The chain is built from TRBV6-6 and TRBJ2-2; 8 positions agree with TRBD1. J gave up 4 bases and V 6 bases, and 4 bases lay outside the gene matches. This CDR3 is built from 14 residues. The germline V gene has CDR1 MNHNY and CDR2 SVGAGI (reference sequence). In DNA, the CDR3 is TGTGCCAGCAGCCGACAGGGGTCCACCGGGGAGCTGTTTTTT. Translation gives CASSRQGSTGELFF.

The rearrangement uses TRBV27 and TRBJ2-5; the D gene is possibly TRBD2 (7 bases). In germline, CDR1 is MNHEY, CDR2 SMNVEV (reference sequence). The CDR3 is 15 amino acids. The ends were cut back, 6 bases at V and 4 bases at J, with 18 bases in the middle. The CDR3 DNA reads TGTGCCAGCAGCCACGGGGGGCGCTTCGGAGAGACCCAGTACTTC. It translates to CASSHGGRFGETQYF.

This chain connects TRBV25-1 to TRBJ2-6, with D possibly TRBD2 on 5 matching bases. The CDR3 loop spans 16 amino acids. V was trimmed by 1 base and J by 2 bases, leaving 9 bases between them. Germline assignment: CDR1 MGHDK and CDR2 SYGVNS. The DNA of the CDR3 is TGTGCCAGCAGTGAATTAGGAGGAACTGGGGCCAACGTCCTGACTTTC. It specifies CASSELGGTGANVLTF.

This sequence joins TRBV28 and TRBJ2-7, with 11 nucleotides matching TRBD2. This CDR3 comprises 23 residues. Germline V gives CDR1 MDHEN, CDR2 SYDVKM. The V gene end was trimmed by 3 bases and the J gene end by 2 bases; junction bases not matched to a gene: 27. DNA for the CDR3: TGTGCCAGCAGTTTTGACACCTCTGGGCCTACTAGCGGGAGTGAGAGGTCCCCCTACGAGCAGTACTTC. Translating gives CASSFDTSGPTSGSERSPYEQYF.

The chain employs TRBV1 and TRBJ2-4; the table names TRBD2, a call not compared with the DNA. TRBV1 is tagged as a pseudogene. CDR3 length: 18 residues. This CDR3 is CTSSQEDGRANAKNIQYF. In nucleotides, the CDR3 is TGCACCAGCAGCCAAGAGGACGGGAGGGCCAACGCCAAAAACATTCAGTACTTC.